This entry lists 9 T cell receptor beta chains sequenced from one sample in a study of molecular identifiers for immune sequencing clone quantification. In TCRdb, the PCR reads were re-called with MiXCR into one record per CDR3 protein. The sample has nearly 55,000 distinct CDR3 sequences, approximately 34% seen once; the top ten hold approximately 4.2%. Sequencing used naive CD8+ T cells from blood, with Jurkat cell RNA spiked in. Subset reported: FACS-sorted CD8+CD4-CCR7+CD45RA+ naive T cells. The receptors shown here come from a human donor in good health. Some libraries in this study had Jurkat cell RNA spiked in.

On this clonotype itself: One end of the junction varies from germline; a read error may be responsible. V and J are TRBV12-3 or TRBV12-4 and TRBJ1-2; D gene ambiguous. The CDR3 sequence is 16 residues long. The DNA of the CDR3 is TGTGCCAGCAGTCCAAAGGGAGCAAGAGCTAACTATGGCTACGCCTTC. Protein sequence: CASSPKGARANYGYAF.

In the case of this clonotype: Sequence at one end of the junction differs from germline and may be a read error. The chain uses TRBV19 and TRBJ1-5; D gene uncertain. This CDR3 comprises 12 residues. CDR1 is LNHDA and CDR2 is SQIVND in the germline V gene (reference sequence). CDR3 sequence (DNA): TGTGCCTGTAGTTTGGAGGATCAGCCCCAGCATTTT. Translated, it gives CACSLEDQPQHF. Using reference TRBV19 and TRBJ1-5 for the parts outside the CDR3, the full variable domain is DGGITQSPKYLFRKEGQNVTLSCEQNLNHDAMYWYRQDPGQGLRLIYYSQIVNDFQKGDIAEGYSVSREKKESFPLTVTSAQKNPTAFYLCACSLEDQPQHFGDGTRLSIL.

The V and J genes are TRBV20-1 and TRBJ2-5; the match to TRBD1 covers 11 bases. With V trimmed by 6 bases and J by 5 bases, 11 bases remained unmatched. CDR1 is DFQATT and CDR2 is SNEGSKA in the germline V gene (reference sequence). The length of the CDR3 is 15 residues. CDR3 residues: CSANLAGQGAETQYF. The CDR3 DNA is TGCAGTGCCAATTTGGCCGGACAGGGGGCTGAGACCCAGTACTTC.

V is TRBV21-1 and J is TRBJ2-2; the table calls TRBD2, which could not be checked here. TRBV21-1 is labeled a pseudogene. The CDR3 is 20 residues long. The CDR3 loop reads CASSFKGTAAGDSNTGELFF. The CDR3 region has the DNA TGTGCCAGCAGCTTTAAGGGGACAGCAGCGGGAGACTCCAACACCGGGGAGCTGTTTTTT.

This clonotype showed up many times. This chain joins TRBV9 and TRBJ2-1; TRBD1 might be the D (5 bases). V lost 4 bases and J 9 bases, leaving 14 bases between the germline ends. This CDR3 has 13 amino acids. Germline values: CDR1 SGDLS, CDR2 YYNGEE. The CDR3 protein is CASSFRQPSEQFF. CDR3 coding DNA: TGTGCCAGCAGCTTTCGACAGCCGAGTGAGCAGTTCTTC.

This clonotype was counted only a few times. This chain uses TRBV7-9 with TRBJ2-7; tentative D call: TRBD1 (6 bases). This CDR3 contains 13 residues. Germline V gene lookup returns CDR1 SEHNR and CDR2 FQNEAQ (reference sequence). The ends were cut back, 5 bases at V and 1 base at J, with 9 bases in the middle. The CDR3 loop reads CASSHDRSYEQYF. The CDR3, as DNA: TGTGCCAGCAGCCATGACAGGTCCTACGAGCAGTACTTC. The full variable domain, completed using reference TRBV7-9 and TRBJ2-7, is DTGVSQNPRHKITKRGQNVTFRCDPISEHNRLYWYRQTLGQGPEFLTYFQNEAQLEKSRLLSDRFSAERPKGSFSTLEIQRTEQGDSAMYLCASSHDRSYEQYFGPGTRLTVT.

In its sample, this clonotype was seen a few times. The chain links TRBV9 to TRBJ2-3; 14 nucleotides match TRBD2. Germline loops: CDR1 SGDLS, CDR2 YYNGEE. This CDR3 spans 19 amino acids. With 4 bases clipped from V and 4 bases from J, the junction kept 14 bases outside the gene matches. CDR3 nucleotides: TGTGCCAGCAGCCTTAAAGGGACTAGCGGGAGAAGGGTGGCAGATACGCAGTATTTT. Amino acid sequence: CASSLKGTSGRRVADTQYF.

Comments on this clonotype: It may be a read error: a sequence one base away is much more abundant. This chain links TRBV29-1 with TRBJ1-1, with D possibly matching TRBD1 (6 bases). CDR3 length: 13 amino acids. The germline V gene encodes CDR1 SQVTM and CDR2 ANQGSEA. The CDR3 nucleotides read TGCAGCGTGATTTGGGGGCGGAACGCTGAAGCTTTCTTT. It codes for CSVIWGRNAEAFF.

To note about this clonotype: The junction does not match germline at one end; this may be a read error. The J gene is TRBJ2-7, the V gene TRBV29-1, with 7 bases matching TRBD2. Germline V gene sequence: CDR1 SQVTM, CDR2 ANQGSEA. This CDR3 spans 14 amino acids. The CDR3 spells CSILAETGSHEQYF. CDR3 DNA: TGCAGTATCCTAGCGGAGACTGGCTCCCACGAGCAGTACTTC.